The rows below give T cell receptor beta chains drawn from one sample of a study of beta chain features in type 1 diabetes. The table came from immunoSEQ multiplex PCR; TCRdb's copy has only in-frame clones and leaves some out. This sample yields hundreds of thousands of clones, of which around 15% are seen a single time; approximately 0.042% belongs to the top ten. Sequenced material: naive CD4+ T cells from blood. The receptor set was obtained from a man between 18 and 35 years old with type 1 diabetes. Both conserved end residues are part of each CDR3.

>TRBV6-5|TRBJ2-3
CASSYSHRRDTQYF
>TRBV7-2|TRBJ2-1
CASSLRLAGGTYNEQFF
>TRBV27|TRBJ2-7
CASSRTPGGSVYEQYF
>TRBV11-2|TRBJ2-1
CASSLPTEQFF
>TRBV11-2|TRBJ1-1
CAISLRGPTEAFF
>TRBV29-1|TRBJ1-4
CSVGGGSTNEKLFF
>TRBV11-2|TRBJ2-3
CASSLRQGVTDTQYF
>TRBV4-1|TRBJ2-2
CASSQRSLGEGTGELFF
>TRBV7-9|.
CASSTRGTEYEQYF
>TRBV6-1|TRBJ2-5
CASSVLWRATQETQYF
>TRBV5-6|TRBJ1-2
CASSLNSYGYTF
>TRBV30|TRBJ2-5
CALGENDPRRQYF
>TRBV5-1|TRBJ2-1
CASSLGLAVKSSYNEQFF
>TRBV6-5|TRBJ2-7
CASRLTTPGVEQYF
>TRBV5-4|TRBJ2-5
CASSLASAGETQYF
>TRBV7-9|TRBJ2-4
CASSLTTDNIQYF
>TRBV25-1|TRBJ1-2
CASSEKGGTLSRYGYTF
>TRBV28|TRBJ1-1
CASSLGQANTEAFF
>TRBV4-3|TRBJ2-1
CASSQDPQSRGLAYRYNEQFF
>TRBV7-3|TRBJ2-3
CASSLNNAVADTQYF
>TRBV5-1|TRBJ2-3
CASSLARDSRLADTQYF
>TRBV2|TRBJ2-7
CATVLAGSSYEQYF
>TRBV28|TRBJ2-3
CASSRTSGGLGTDTQYF
>TRBV7-2|TRBJ2-3
CASSGLAGVTDTQYF
>TRBV5-1|TRBJ1-5
CASSLGEDRAQPQHF
>TRBV30|TRBJ2-3
CAIGRGPSASTDTQYF
>TRBV18|TRBJ1-1
CASSPPSKPTVGAFF
>TRBV5-1|TRBJ1-6
CASSWALGGRNSPLHF
>TRBV7-2|TRBJ2-4
CASRETSGSQGIQYF
>TRBV10-3|TRBJ2-1
CAISSGESSYNEQFF
>TRBV18|TRBJ2-3
CASSPTGQGDTQYF
>TRBV11-2|TRBJ2-7
CASSPGTIPREQYF
>TRBV7-2|TRBJ1-4
CASSRQGQGEKLFF
>TRBV30|TRBJ2-5
CAWRLGGHQETQYF
>TRBV7-6|TRBJ2-3
CASSFQSSTDTQYF
>TRBV2|TRBJ1-1
CASSEFGVSSTEAFF
>TRBV7-9|TRBJ2-7
CASSSYEDSSYEQYF
>TRBV4-3|TRBJ1-5
CASSQEYSVEPQHF
>TRBV19|TRBJ2-2
CASSGGEAGTGELFF
>TRBV28|TRBJ1-1
CASRNMNTEAFF
>TRBV28|TRBJ2-2
CASSLEGQANTGELFF
>TRBV18|TRBJ2-5
CASSPLSQETQYF
>TRBV28|TRBJ1-5
CASSSHGEGNQPQHF
>TRBV11-1|TRBJ1-6
CASSLAQNSPLHF
>TRBV9|TRBJ1-5
CASSVGAGNQPQHF
>TRBV6-5|TRBJ2-4
CATAFDRKNIQYF
>TRBV11-3|TRBJ2-7
CASSLGNHEQYF